This TCR beta chain derives from a study of T cell responses to AZD1222 COVID-19 vaccine. Overall study results and limits: Along spike, vaccine-associated CD4 TCRs were found throughout, with dominance at 160-218 and 743-854.

Using immunoSEQ multiplex PCR, the repertoire was profiled, and TCRdb retains in-frame clones only, with some absent. The sample lists 150,000 to 170,000 clones, roughly 90% occurring once. This clone occurred once. What it binds is not known. Germline lookup yields CDR1 ENHRY and CDR2 SYGVKD. V lost 7 bases, J lost 4 bases, and 3 bases stayed unmatched. This CDR3 is 12 amino acids long. The sample consisted of peripheral blood, taken on day 0 of MenACWY control vaccination. V is TRBV10-3 and J is TRBJ1-2; TRBD1 matches 7 bases. The clonotype comes from an adult in good health. CDR3 DNA: TGTGCCATCACACAGGGGCCCTATGGCTACACCTTC. Translated: CAITQGPYGYTF.